This T cell receptor (beta chain) was captured by sequencing in a study of blood T cells in healthy people across ages. Comments on this clonotype: Antigen: not known.

The V end lost 7 bases, the J end lost 0 bases, and 12 bases lay between the germline ends. Germline loops: CDR1 SQVTM, CDR2 ANQGSEA. The CDR3 covers 14 residues. Findings and caveats of the study: Per million T cells, TCR beta diversity dropped about linearly as age rose. Calculation of diversity from one million T cells yielded estimates considered to be underestimates. Donor CMV infection status was unknown, possibly confounding age-related changes in expanded clonotypes.

Per sample, a minimum of 6.5 million PBMCs were isolated. Through a sample-barcoded 5' primer and a J-beta primer mix, a second PCR was run for roughly 6 to 11 cycles. TCRdb analysed the 5' RACE reads with MiXCR anew, one entry per CDR3 protein. Of 1,100,000 or so distinct CDR3 sequences in the sample, 45% are singletons; the top ten hold 15% to 20%. The sample taken for sequencing was blood. The clonotype was recovered from a woman in her sixties in good health. The rearrangement uses TRBV29-1 and TRBJ1-4; D remains unclear. The CDR3 reads CSGFGGATNEKLFF. The DNA of the CDR3 is TGCAGCGGCTTCGGAGGAGCAACTAATGAAAAACTGTTTTTT.